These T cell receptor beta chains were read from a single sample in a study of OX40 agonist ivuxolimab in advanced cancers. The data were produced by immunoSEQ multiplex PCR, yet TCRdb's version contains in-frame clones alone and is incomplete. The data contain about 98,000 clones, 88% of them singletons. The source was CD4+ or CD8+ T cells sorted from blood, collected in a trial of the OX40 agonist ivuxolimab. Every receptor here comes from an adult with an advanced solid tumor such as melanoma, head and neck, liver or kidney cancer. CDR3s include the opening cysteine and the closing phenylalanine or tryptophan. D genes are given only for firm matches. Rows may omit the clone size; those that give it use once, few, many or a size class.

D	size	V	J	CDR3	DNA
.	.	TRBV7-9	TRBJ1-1	CASSFLGQSGEAFF	TGTGCCAGCAGCTTCCTCGGACAGAGCGGTGAAGCTTTCTTT
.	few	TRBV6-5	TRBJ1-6	CASSPRDVYSPLHF	TGTGCCAGCAGTCCTCGGGACGTCTACTCACCCCTCCACTTT
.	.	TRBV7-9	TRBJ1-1	CASSLYGRAEAFF	TGTGCCAGCAGCTTATACGGACGGGCTGAAGCTTTCTTT
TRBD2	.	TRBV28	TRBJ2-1	CASSAPGTKNNEQFF	TGTGCCAGCAGTGCCCCCGGGACTAAAAACAATGAGCAGTTCTTC
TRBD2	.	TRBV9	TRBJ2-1	CASSVAGTSGDNEQFF	TGTGCCAGCAGCGTAGCAGGGACTAGCGGGGACAATGAGCAGTTCTTC
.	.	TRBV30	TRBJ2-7	CAWGRETSREQYF	TGTGCCTGGGGCCGGGAGACTAGTCGGGAGCAGTACTTC
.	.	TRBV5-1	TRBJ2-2	CASGERGAAQTGELFF	TGCGCCAGCGGAGAACGCGGGGCCGCTCAGACCGGGGAGCTGTTTTTT
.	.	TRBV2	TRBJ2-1	CASSESGSEQFF	TGTGCCAGCAGTGAATCGGGGAGTGAGCAGTTCTTC
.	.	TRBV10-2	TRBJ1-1	CASSEPSTGNTEAFF	TGCGCCAGCAGTGAGCCCTCGACAGGGAACACTGAAGCTTTCTTT
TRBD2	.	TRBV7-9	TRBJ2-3	CASSSSGSTDTQYF	TGTGCCAGCAGCTCTAGCGGGAGTACAGATACGCAGTATTTT
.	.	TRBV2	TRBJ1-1	CASSARGTEAFF	TGTGCCAGCAGTGCGCGGGGCACTGAAGCTTTCTTT
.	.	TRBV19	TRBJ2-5	CASSAGTVETQYF	TGTGCCAGTAGTGCGGGAACGGTAGAGACCCAGTACTTC
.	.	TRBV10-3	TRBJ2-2	CATLKPNTGELFF	TGTGCCACCCTAAAACCGAACACCGGGGAGCTGTTTTTT
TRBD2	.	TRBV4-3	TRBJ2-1	CASSQDPFSGRDYEQFF	TGCGCCAGCAGCCAAGATCCTTTCAGCGGGAGGGACTATGAGCAGTTCTTC
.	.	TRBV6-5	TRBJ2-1	CASSQSNEQFF	TGTGCCAGCAGCCAAAGCAATGAGCAGTTCTTC
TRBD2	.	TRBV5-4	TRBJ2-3	CASSSRTSGSTDTQYF	TGTGCCAGCAGCTCCAGGACTAGCGGGAGCACAGATACGCAGTATTTT
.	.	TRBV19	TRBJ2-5	CASSIMSGQETQYF	TGTGCCAGTAGTATAATGAGCGGACAAGAGACCCAGTACTTC
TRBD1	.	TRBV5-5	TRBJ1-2	CASSLGTGVYGYTF	TGTGCCAGCAGCTTGGGGACAGGGGTATATGGCTACACCTTC
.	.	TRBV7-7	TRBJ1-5	CASTPWGRQRNSNQPQHF	TGTGCCAGCACCCCGTGGGGTCGACAACGGAATAGCAATCAGCCCCAGCATTTT
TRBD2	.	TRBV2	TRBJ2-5	CASSGLAGGSETQYF	TGTGCCAGCAGCGGACTAGCGGGAGGATCAGAGACCCAGTACTTC
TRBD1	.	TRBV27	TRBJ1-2	CASSSLSDRDGYTF	TGTGCCAGCAGTTCACTCTCGGACAGGGATGGCTACACCTTC
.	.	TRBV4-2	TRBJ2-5	CASSPGPGYETQYF	TGTGCCAGCAGCCCCGGACCTGGATACGAGACCCAGTACTTC
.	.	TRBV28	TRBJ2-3	CASTSDGTMIEQYF	TGTGCCAGCACTAGCGACGGGACGATGATCGAGCAGTATTTT
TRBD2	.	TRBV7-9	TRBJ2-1	CASSWASGSGEQFF	TGTGCCAGCAGTTGGGCTAGCGGGAGCGGTGAGCAGTTCTTC
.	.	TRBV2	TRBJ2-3	CASSLRDGSTDTQYF	TGTGCCAGCAGTCTCCGGGACGGGAGCACAGATACGCAGTATTTT
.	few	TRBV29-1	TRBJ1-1	CSAGPNTEAFF	TGCAGCGCTGGTCCTAACACTGAAGCTTTCTTT